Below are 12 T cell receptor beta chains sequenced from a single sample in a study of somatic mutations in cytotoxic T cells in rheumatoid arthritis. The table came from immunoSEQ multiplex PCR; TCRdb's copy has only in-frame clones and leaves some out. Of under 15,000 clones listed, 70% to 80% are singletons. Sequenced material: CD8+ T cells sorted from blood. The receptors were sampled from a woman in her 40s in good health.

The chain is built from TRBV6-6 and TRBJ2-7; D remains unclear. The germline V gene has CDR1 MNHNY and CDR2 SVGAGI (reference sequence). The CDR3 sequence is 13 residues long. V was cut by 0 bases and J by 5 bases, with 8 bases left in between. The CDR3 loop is CASSYSNGDEQYV. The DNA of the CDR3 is TGTGCCAGCAGTTACTCGAACGGTGACGAGCAGTACGTC.

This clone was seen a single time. The CDR3 loop reads CASIGQGRIEAFF. The CDR3 nucleotides are TGCGCCAGCATCGGACAGGGGAGGATTGAAGCTTTCTTT. This chain uses TRBV4-1 with TRBJ1-1, with 9 nucleotides matching TRBD1. Unmatched junction bases numbered 7, after V lost 7 bases and J lost 7 bases. The CDR3 covers 13 residues. Germline V gene sequence: CDR1 MGHRA, CDR2 YSYEKL.

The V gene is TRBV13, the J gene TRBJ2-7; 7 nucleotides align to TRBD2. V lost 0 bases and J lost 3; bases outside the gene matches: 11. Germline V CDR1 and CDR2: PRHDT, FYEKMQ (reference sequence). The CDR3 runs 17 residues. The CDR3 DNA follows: TGTGCCAGCAGCTTAGGGGGCGGGGGAAGTAATCTCTACGAGCAGTACTTC. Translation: CASSLGGGGSNLYEQYF.

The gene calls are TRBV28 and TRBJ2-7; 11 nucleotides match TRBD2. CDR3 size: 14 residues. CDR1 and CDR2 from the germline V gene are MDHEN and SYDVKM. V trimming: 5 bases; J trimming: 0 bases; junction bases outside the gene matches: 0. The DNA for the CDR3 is TGTGCCAGCAGTCTAGCGGGGGGCTCCTACGAGCAGTACGTC. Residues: CASSLAGGSYEQYV.

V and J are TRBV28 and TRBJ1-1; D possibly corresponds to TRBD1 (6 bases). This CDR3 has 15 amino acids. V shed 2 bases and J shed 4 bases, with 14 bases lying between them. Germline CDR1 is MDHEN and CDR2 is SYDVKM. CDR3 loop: CASSLEWGAGTEAFF. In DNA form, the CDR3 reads TGTGCCAGCAGTTTAGAATGGGGGGCGGGCACTGAAGCTTTCTTT.

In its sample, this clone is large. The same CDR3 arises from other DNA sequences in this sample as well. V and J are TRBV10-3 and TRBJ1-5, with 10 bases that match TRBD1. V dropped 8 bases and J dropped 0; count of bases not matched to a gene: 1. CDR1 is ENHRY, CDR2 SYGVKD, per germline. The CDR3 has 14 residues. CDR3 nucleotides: TGTGCCATCGGGACAGGGGATAGCAATCAGCCCCAGCATTTT. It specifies CAIGTGDSNQPQHF.

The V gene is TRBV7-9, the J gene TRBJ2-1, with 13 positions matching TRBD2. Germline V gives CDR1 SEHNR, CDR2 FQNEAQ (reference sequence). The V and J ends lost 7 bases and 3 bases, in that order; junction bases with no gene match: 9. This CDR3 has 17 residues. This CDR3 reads CASTGLAGPHYYNEQFF. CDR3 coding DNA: TGTGCCAGCACGGGACTAGCGGGACCCCACTACTACAATGAGCAGTTCTTC.

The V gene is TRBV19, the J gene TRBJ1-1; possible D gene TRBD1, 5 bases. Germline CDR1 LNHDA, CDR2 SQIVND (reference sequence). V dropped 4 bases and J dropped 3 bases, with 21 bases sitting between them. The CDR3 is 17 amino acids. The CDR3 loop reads CASSTGGTGRRYTEAFF. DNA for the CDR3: TGTGCCAGTAGTACCGGGGGAACGGGGCGCAGGTACACTGAAGCTTTCTTT.

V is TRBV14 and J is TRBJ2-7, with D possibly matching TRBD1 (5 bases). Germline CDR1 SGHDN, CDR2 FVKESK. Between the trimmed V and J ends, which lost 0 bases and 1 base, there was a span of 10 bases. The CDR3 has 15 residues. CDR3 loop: CASSQDYQGSYEQYF. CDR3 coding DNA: TGTGCCAGCAGCCAAGATTATCAGGGTTCCTACGAGCAGTACTTC.

The CDR3 DNA reads TGTGCCAGCAGCCCCCGGACTAGCGGGACCTACGAGCAGTACTTC. It yields the protein CASSPRTSGTYEQYF. V gene TRBV14 combines with J gene TRBJ2-7; 12 bases are a match to TRBD2. The CDR3 spans 15 residues. The ends lost 4 bases at V and 2 bases at J; junction bases unmatched: 3. Germline lookup yields CDR1 SGHDN and CDR2 FVKESK.

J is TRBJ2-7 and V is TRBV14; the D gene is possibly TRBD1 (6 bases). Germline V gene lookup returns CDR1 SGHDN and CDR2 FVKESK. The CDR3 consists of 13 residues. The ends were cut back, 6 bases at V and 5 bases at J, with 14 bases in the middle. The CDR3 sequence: CASREQGTHEQYF. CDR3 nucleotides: TGTGCCAGCAGAGAACAGGGTACCCACGAGCAGTACTTC.

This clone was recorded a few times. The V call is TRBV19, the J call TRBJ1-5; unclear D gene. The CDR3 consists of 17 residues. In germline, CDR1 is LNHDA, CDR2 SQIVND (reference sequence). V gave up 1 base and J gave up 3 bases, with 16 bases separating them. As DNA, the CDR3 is TGTGCCAGTAGTATAGCAGGCGACCCGTTTAACAATCAGCCCCAGCATTTT. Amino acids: CASSIAGDPFNNQPQHF.